The clone carrying this T cell receptor (beta chain) was observed a handful of times. What it binds is unknown. The CDR3 has 13 residues. V was pared by 6 bases and J by 7 bases, with 15 bases between. The germline gives CDR1 SNHLY, CDR2 FYNNEI. This entry belongs to a study of TIL therapy for anti-PD-1-resistant metastatic lung cancer. In the study overall: Tumors carried a median about 1.6 non-synonymous mutations per megabase. The study, taken as a whole, reports: The cohort had more treatment-naive, never-smoker and oncogene-addicted patients than typical.

Time point reported: pre-treatment sample, taken before nivolumab and TIL therapy. Most excised metastases sampled were pleural nodules or supraclavicular lymph nodes. The libraries were made with immunoSEQ v3. Libraries were sequenced to roughly 2 million read pairs (survey) or about 4.5-6 million (deep). Generated by immunoSEQ multiplex PCR, the TCRdb table keeps only in-frame clones and is missing some. The sample consists of more than 90,000 clones, 50% to 70% of them appearing once. The TCR was taken from a person aged 25-85 years with non-small cell lung cancer. V gene TRBV2 combines with J gene TRBJ1-1; D might be TRBD1 (5 bases). Material: tumor tissue, obtained at baseline. As DNA, the CDR3 is TGTGCCAGCAGGCGGCAGGGAACAAATGAAGCTTTCTTT. Translating gives CASRRQGTNEAFF.